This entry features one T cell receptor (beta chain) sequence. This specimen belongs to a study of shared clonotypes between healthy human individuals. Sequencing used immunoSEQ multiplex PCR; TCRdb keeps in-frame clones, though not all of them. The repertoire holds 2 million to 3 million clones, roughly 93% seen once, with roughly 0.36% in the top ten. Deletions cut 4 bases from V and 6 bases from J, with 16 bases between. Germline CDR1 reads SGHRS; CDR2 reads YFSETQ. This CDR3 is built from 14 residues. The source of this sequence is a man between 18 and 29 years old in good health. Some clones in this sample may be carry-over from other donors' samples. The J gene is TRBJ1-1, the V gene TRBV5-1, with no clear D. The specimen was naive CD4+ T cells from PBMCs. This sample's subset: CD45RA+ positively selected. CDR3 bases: TGCGCCAGCAGCCCCGTAGGCGGCATCCCTGAAGCTTTCTTT. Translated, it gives CASSPVGGIPEAFF.